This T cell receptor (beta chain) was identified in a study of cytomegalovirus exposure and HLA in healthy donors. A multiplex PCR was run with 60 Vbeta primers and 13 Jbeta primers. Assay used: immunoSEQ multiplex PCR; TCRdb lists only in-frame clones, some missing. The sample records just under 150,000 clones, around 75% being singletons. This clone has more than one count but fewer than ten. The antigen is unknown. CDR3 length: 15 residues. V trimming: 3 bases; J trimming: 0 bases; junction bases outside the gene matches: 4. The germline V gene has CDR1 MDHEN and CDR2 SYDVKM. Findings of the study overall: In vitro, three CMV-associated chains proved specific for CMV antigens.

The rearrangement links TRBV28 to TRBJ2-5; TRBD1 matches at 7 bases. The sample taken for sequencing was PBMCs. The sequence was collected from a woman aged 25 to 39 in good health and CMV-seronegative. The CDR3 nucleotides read TGTGCCAGCAGTTTTCTGACAGGGAACCAAGAGACCCAGTACTTC. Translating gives CASSFLTGNQETQYF.